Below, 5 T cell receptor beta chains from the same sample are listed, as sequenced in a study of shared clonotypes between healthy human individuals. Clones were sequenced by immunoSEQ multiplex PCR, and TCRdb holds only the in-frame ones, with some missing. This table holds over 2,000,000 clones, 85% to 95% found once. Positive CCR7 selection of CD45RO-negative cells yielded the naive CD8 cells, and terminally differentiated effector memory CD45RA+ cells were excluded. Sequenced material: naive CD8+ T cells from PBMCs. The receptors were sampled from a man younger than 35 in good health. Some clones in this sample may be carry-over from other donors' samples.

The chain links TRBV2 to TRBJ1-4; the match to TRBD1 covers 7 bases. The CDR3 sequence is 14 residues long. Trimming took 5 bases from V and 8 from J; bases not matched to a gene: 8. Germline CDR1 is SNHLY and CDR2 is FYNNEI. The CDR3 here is CASSPTGRGEKLFF. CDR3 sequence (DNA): TGTGCCAGCAGTCCGACAGGGAGGGGGGAAAAACTGTTTTTT.

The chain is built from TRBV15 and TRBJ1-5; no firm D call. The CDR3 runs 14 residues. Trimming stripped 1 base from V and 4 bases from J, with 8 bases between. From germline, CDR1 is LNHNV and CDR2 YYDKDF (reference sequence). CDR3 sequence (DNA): TGTGCCACCAGCAGAGTATTGGCGAATCAGCCCCAGCATTTT. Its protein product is CATSRVLANQPQHF.

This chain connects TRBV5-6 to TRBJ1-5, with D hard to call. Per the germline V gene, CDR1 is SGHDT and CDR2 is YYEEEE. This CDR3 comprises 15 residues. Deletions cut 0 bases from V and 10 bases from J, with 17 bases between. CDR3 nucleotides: TGTGCCAGCAGCTTGGGTGTTCAGAACTATAGCCCCCAGCATTTT. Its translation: CASSLGVQNYSPQHF.

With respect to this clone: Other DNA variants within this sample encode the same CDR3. The CDR3 DNA follows: TGTGCCAGCAGTTTATCGGGGTACTACGAGCAGTACTTC. Residues: CASSLSGYYEQYF. The chain uses TRBV27 and TRBJ2-7; D ambiguous. V lost 0 bases, J lost 3 bases, and 6 bases lay in between. Germline loops: CDR1 MNHEY, CDR2 SMNVEV (reference sequence). The CDR3 spans 13 residues.

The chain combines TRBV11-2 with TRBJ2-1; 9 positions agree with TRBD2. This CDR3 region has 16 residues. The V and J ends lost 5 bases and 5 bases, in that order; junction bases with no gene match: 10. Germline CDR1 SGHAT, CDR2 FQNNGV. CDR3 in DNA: TGTGCCAGCAGCGACCCGCTAGCGGGATCCCACAATGAGCAGTTCTTC. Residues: CASSDPLAGSHNEQFF.